Listed below are T cell receptor beta chains from one sample, sequenced in a study of CD8+CD57+ T cells in acquired aplastic anemia. One entry per CDR3 protein, called by TCRdb with MiXCR from the reads. The sample records about 220,000 distinct CDR3 sequences, 30% to 35% being singletons. The specimen sequenced was sorted CD4+, CD8+, or CD8+CD57+ T cells (not recorded which) from PBMCs. These receptors all come from a human donor in good health, serving as a control. The CDR3 runs from the conserved cysteine through the conserved F or W. Each record gives: V gene, CDR3 protein.

V gene: TRBV6-1; CDR3 protein: CASSRDSPAYGYTF
V gene: TRBV24-1; CDR3 protein: CATSLYPGTPGDQPQHF
V gene: TRBV6-1; CDR3 protein: CASRRTGGSNQPQHF
V gene: TRBV7-3; CDR3 protein: CASSSRTENSPLHF
V gene: TRBV5-1; CDR3 protein: CASSLTGSSVSYEQYF
V gene: TRBV11-1; CDR3 protein: CASSLIAGGSSGETQYF
V gene: TRBV24-1; CDR3 protein: CASSTRTGAHDEQYF
V gene: TRBV7-9; CDR3 protein: CASSFGQETQYF
V gene: TRBV2; CDR3 protein: CASSGPRGAEAFF
V gene: TRBV24-1; CDR3 protein: CATSEGGGGEAFF
V gene: TRBV7-3; CDR3 protein: CASSSRGVNEQYF
V gene: TRBV4-1; CDR3 protein: CASSQVPSAETVGGYTF
V gene: TRBV29-1; CDR3 protein: CSADVNTEAFF
V gene: TRBV6-1; CDR3 protein: CASRQGGNNEQFF
V gene: TRBV4-1; CDR3 protein: CASSRGGVVFSGNTIYF
V gene: TRBV5-1; CDR3 protein: CASSPGQALTGELFF
V gene: TRBV12-3/TRBV12-4; CDR3 protein: CASSFNEQGPYGYTF
V gene: TRBV19; CDR3 protein: CASSGLAGGPKTQYF
V gene: TRBV7-8; CDR3 protein: CASSQGQGPHYEQYF
V gene: TRBV10-2; CDR3 protein: CASSEVVPTSSQETQYF
V gene: TRBV18; CDR3 protein: CASSTGTTNSGNTIYF
V gene: TRBV9; CDR3 protein: CASSLGQGAATKLFF
V gene: TRBV7-3; CDR3 protein: CASSVVTPGELFF
V gene: TRBV19; CDR3 protein: CASSIWGTDTQYF
V gene: TRBV10-3; CDR3 protein: CAAGQGNEQYF
V gene: TRBV5-1; CDR3 protein: CASSLRTGDTEAFF
V gene: TRBV2; CDR3 protein: CASRRQGFTEAFF
V gene: TRBV24-1; CDR3 protein: CATSDLDSNYGYTF
V gene: TRBV3-1; CDR3 protein: CASSSYTSPLNEQFF
V gene: TRBV29-1; CDR3 protein: CSLQTSTNYGYTF
V gene: TRBV11-2; CDR3 protein: CASSSPYRFDEQFF
V gene: TRBV9; CDR3 protein: CASSRTRDGYNSPLHF
V gene: TRBV20-1; CDR3 protein: CSAAVVPLSTDTQYF
V gene: TRBV2; CDR3 protein: CASGDGTGGPPLHF
V gene: TRBV6-1; CDR3 protein: CASSDPSRGAYEQYF
V gene: TRBV29-1; CDR3 protein: CSAQLLLGGVLYSYGYTF
V gene: TRBV9; CDR3 protein: CASSNRQFANTGELFF
V gene: TRBV29-1; CDR3 protein: CSTEQGYEQYF
V gene: TRBV12-3/TRBV12-4; CDR3 protein: CASSPIGGYEKLFF
V gene: TRBV7-1; CDR3 protein: CASSPQAIKRGGYNEQFF
V gene: TRBV2; CDR3 protein: CASSHAGRGLTGSSNQPQHF
V gene: TRBV2; CDR3 protein: CASRTRALNTEAFF
V gene: TRBV30; CDR3 protein: CALNLPGALAFF
V gene: TRBV12-3/TRBV12-4; CDR3 protein: CASATSRETQYF